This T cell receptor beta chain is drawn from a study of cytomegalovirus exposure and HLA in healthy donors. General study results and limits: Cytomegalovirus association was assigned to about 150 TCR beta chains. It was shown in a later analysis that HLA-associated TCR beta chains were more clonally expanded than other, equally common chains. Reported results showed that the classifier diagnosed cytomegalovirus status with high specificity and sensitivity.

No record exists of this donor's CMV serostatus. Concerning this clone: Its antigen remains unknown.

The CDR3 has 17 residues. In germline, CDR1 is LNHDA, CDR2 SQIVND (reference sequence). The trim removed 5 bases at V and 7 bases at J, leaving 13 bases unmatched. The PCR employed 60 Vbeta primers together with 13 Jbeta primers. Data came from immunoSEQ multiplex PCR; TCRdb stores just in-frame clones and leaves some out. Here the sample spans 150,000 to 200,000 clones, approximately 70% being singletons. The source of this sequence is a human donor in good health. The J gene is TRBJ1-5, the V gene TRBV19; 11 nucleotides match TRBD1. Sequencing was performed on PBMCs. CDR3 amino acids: CASSDRGTGGGGQPQHF. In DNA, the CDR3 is TGTGCCAGTAGTGACCGAGGGACAGGGGGAGGAGGACAGCCCCAGCATTTT.